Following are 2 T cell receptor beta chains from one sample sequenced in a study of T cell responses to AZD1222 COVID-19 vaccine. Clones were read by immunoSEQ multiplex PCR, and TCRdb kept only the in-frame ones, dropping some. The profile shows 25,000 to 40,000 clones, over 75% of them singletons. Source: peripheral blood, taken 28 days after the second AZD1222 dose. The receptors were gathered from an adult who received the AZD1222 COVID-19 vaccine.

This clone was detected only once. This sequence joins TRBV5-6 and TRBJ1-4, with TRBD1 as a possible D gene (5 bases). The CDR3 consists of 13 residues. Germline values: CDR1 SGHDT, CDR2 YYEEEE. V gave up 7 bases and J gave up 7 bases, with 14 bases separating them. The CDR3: CASHLGGGEKLFF. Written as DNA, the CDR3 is TGTGCCAGCCACCTCGGGGGGGGTGAAAAACTGTTTTTT.

The CDR3, as DNA: TGCGCCAGCGGAGGCGTGGGGGCCGGGGAGCAGTACTTC. Its protein is CASGGVGAGEQYF. This chain connects TRBV5-1 to TRBJ2-7; D is possibly TRBD1 (6 bases). The CDR3 consists of 13 residues. Germline CDR1 is SGHRS and CDR2 is YFSETQ. Deletions cut 7 bases from V and 7 bases from J, with 18 bases between.